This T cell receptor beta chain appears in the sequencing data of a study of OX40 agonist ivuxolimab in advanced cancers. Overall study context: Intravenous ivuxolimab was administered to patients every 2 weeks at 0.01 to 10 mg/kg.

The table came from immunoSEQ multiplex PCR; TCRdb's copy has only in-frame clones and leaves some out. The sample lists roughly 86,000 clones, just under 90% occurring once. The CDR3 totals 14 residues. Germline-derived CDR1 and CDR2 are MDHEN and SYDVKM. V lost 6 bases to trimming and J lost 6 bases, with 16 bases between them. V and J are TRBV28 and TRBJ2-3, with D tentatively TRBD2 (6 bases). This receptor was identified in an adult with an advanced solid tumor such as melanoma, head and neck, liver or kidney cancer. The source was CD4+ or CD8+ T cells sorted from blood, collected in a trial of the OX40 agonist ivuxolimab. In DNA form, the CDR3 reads TGTGCCAGCAGCCGCCTACTAGCTTGGGATACGCAGTATTTT. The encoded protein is CASSRLLAWDTQYF.